The rows below give T cell receptor beta chains drawn from one sample of a study of OX40 agonist ivuxolimab in advanced cancers. The repertoire was sequenced with immunoSEQ multiplex PCR; TCRdb's copy has only in-frame clones and lacks some. Found here are 40,000 to 45,000 clones, 70% to 90% of them singletons; the top ten hold approximately 15%. This specimen was CD4+ or CD8+ T cells sorted from blood, taken in a trial of the OX40 agonist ivuxolimab. The receptors derive from an adult with an advanced solid tumor such as melanoma, head and neck, liver or kidney cancer. Each CDR3 is given with its conserved first and last residue. The D gene is left open where the match is weak. The listing skips clone size in some rows; elsewhere it reads once, few, many or a size class.

j_gene | d_gene | v_gene | abundance | CDR3aa | CDR3nt
TRBJ1-4 | NA | TRBV19 | NA | CASRRLGGRNEKLFF | TGTGCCAGTAGAAGACTTGGGGGCCGCAATGAAAAACTGTTTTTT
TRBJ2-5 | NA | TRBV6-6 | NA | CASADRLQETQYF | TGTGCCAGCGCCGACAGGCTCCAAGAGACCCAGTACTTC
TRBJ1-5 | NA | TRBV6-5 | NA | CASSYRTGNQPQHF | TGTGCCAGCAGTTATCGTACCGGCAATCAGCCCCAGCATTTT
TRBJ2-7 | NA | TRBV6-5 | NA | CASSYYAGTYEQYF | TGTGCCAGCAGTTACTATGCAGGGACCTACGAGCAGTACTTC
TRBJ2-7 | NA | TRBV4-1 | NA | CASSQGNSYEQYF | TGCGCCAGCAGCCAGGGGAATTCCTACGAGCAGTACTTC
TRBJ1-2 | NA | TRBV18 | NA | CASSPASTNYGYTF | TGTGCCAGCTCACCGGCCAGTACTAACTATGGCTACACCTTC
TRBJ2-7 | TRBD2 | TRBV5-8 | NA | CASSLGRGSGQYF | TGTGCCAGCAGCTTGGGGCGGGGGAGCGGGCAGTACTTC
TRBJ2-2 | TRBD2 | TRBV4-2 | NA | CASSLVTGTTNTGELFF | TGTGCCAGCAGCCTCGTCACCGGGACTACGAACACCGGGGAGCTGTTTTTT
TRBJ2-7 | NA | TRBV6-1 | NA | CATGGVPDHEQYF | TGTGCCACCGGGGGCGTCCCCGACCACGAGCAGTACTTC
TRBJ2-1 | NA | TRBV6-5 | NA | CASSYSWAKLYNEQFF | TGTGCCAGCAGTTACTCTTGGGCAAAGTTATACAATGAGCAGTTCTTC
TRBJ2-7 | TRBD2 | TRBV5-1 | once | CASSKLAGSSEQYF | TGCGCCAGCAGCAAACTAGCGGGTTCCTCCGAGCAGTACTTC
TRBJ2-3 | NA | TRBV7-3 | NA | CASSPRVGGPDTQYF | TGTGCCAGCAGCCCACGAGTGGGAGGCCCAGATACGCAGTATTTT
TRBJ2-1 | NA | TRBV19 | NA | CASSTYRAGEQFF | TGTGCCAGTAGTACGTACCGGGCCGGTGAGCAGTTCTTC
TRBJ1-4 | NA | TRBV30 | NA | CAWSPSSTGRNEKLFF | TGTGCCTGGAGTCCGTCCTCGACAGGTAGAAATGAAAAACTGTTTTTT
TRBJ1-2 | NA | TRBV5-8 | NA | CASSLGREVGGYTF | TGTGCCAGCAGCTTGGGGCGGGAGGTCGGTGGCTACACCTTC
TRBJ1-1 | NA | TRBV19 | few | CASRPGLANTEAFF | TGTGCCAGTAGGCCCGGACTGGCGAACACTGAAGCTTTCTTT
TRBJ2-1 | NA | TRBV15 | NA | CATSRAPGAFSSYNEQFF | TGTGCCACCAGCAGAGCGCCGGGGGCCTTCAGCTCCTACAATGAGCAGTTCTTC
TRBJ1-2 | NA | TRBV29-1 | NA | CSVEIHNYGYTF | TGCAGCGTTGAAATACATAACTATGGCTACACCTTC
TRBJ1-1 | NA | TRBV18 | NA | CASSPPTYTEAFF | TGTGCCAGCTCACCTCCCACCTACACTGAAGCTTTCTTT
TRBJ2-1 | NA | TRBV14 | NA | CASTRGSSYNEQFF | TGTGCCAGCACCCGGGGGAGCTCCTACAATGAGCAGTTCTTC
TRBJ2-7 | TRBD1 | TRBV7-6 | NA | CASSLRTGVPLSSYEQYF | TGTGCCAGCAGCTTACGGACAGGGGTACCGTTGAGCTCCTACGAGCAGTACTTC
TRBJ2-1 | TRBD1 | TRBV28 | once | CASRAGGVTYNEQFF | TGTGCCAGCAGAGCAGGGGGAGTTACCTACAATGAGCAGTTCTTC
TRBJ2-7 | TRBD2 | TRBV11-2 | NA | CASTSTSGAYEQYF | TGTGCCAGCACCTCGACTAGCGGGGCCTACGAGCAGTACTTC
TRBJ1-1 | NA | TRBV5-6 | NA | CASSAQQGGAFF | TGTGCCAGCAGCGCCCAACAGGGAGGAGCTTTCTTT
TRBJ2-1 | TRBD1 | TRBV19 | NA | CASSIGGQGGDEQFF | TGTGCCAGTAGTATTGGGGGACAGGGGGGCGATGAGCAGTTCTTC
TRBJ1-2 | TRBD1 | TRBV28 | NA | CASALGQGNYGYTF | TGTGCCAGCGCCCTGGGACAGGGGAACTATGGCTACACCTTC
TRBJ1-6 | TRBD1 | TRBV11-2 | NA | CASSLTDRGIHPLHF | TGTGCCAGCAGCTTAACGGACAGGGGGATTCACCCCCTCCACTTT
TRBJ2-7 | NA | TRBV30 | NA | CAWSPGTYYEQYF | TGTGCCTGGAGTCCAGGGACATACTACGAGCAGTACTTC
TRBJ2-1 | TRBD2 | TRBV7-9 | NA | CASGQGLGFYNEQFF | TGTGCCAGCGGTCAGGGACTAGGCTTCTACAATGAGCAGTTCTTC
TRBJ2-7 | TRBD1 | TRBV5-1 | NA | CASSLAAGGTYEQYF | TGCGCCAGCAGCTTGGCGGCAGGGGGCACCTACGAGCAGTACTTC
TRBJ1-2 | NA | TRBV6-1 | NA | CASTTRDNNYGYTF | TGTGCCAGCACCACCCGGGACAACAACTATGGCTACACCTTC
TRBJ2-7 | NA | TRBV28 | NA | CASTPSAKIRSYEQYF | TGTGCCAGCACCCCTTCTGCAAAGATCCGCTCCTACGAGCAGTACTTC
TRBJ2-7 | TRBD1 | TRBV19 | few | CASSIAGGAAYEQYF | TGTGCCAGTAGTATAGCAGGGGGCGCGGCCTACGAGCAGTACTTC
TRBJ2-2 | NA | TRBV7-3 | NA | CASRSFNTGELFF | TGTGCCAGCAGAAGTTTTAACACCGGGGAGCTGTTTTTT
TRBJ2-1 | TRBD1 | TRBV5-1 | NA | CASSPGGASYNEQFF | TGCGCCAGCAGCCCAGGGGGCGCGTCCTACAATGAGCAGTTCTTC
TRBJ2-5 | TRBD1 | TRBV5-1 | NA | CASSKDRGFEVGETQYF | TGCGCCAGCAGCAAGGACAGGGGGTTTGAGGTTGGAGAGACCCAGTACTTC
TRBJ1-1 | NA | TRBV5-4 | NA | CASSLAVGNTEAFF | TGTGCCAGCAGCTTGGCCGTCGGCAACACTGAAGCTTTCTTT
TRBJ2-1 | TRBD2 | TRBV28 | NA | CASSPRTSGDYNEQFF | TGTGCCAGCAGTCCACGGACTAGCGGAGATTACAATGAGCAGTTCTTC
TRBJ1-5 | NA | TRBV19 | few | CASSIRQGPAQPQHF | TGTGCCAGTAGTATACGCCAGGGGCCCGCTCAGCCCCAGCATTTT
TRBJ2-1 | NA | TRBV7-8 | few | CASSKTEGSYNEQFF | TGTGCCAGCAGTAAGACAGAGGGCTCCTACAATGAGCAGTTCTTC
TRBJ2-3 | TRBD1 | TRBV27 | NA | CASSRKGTAPTDTQYF | TGTGCCAGCAGTAGAAAAGGGACAGCCCCCACAGATACGCAGTATTTT
TRBJ1-6 | NA | TRBV5-1 | NA | CASSLGTGLSSPLHF | TGCGCCAGCAGCTTGGGAACAGGGCTATCATCACCCCTCCACTTT